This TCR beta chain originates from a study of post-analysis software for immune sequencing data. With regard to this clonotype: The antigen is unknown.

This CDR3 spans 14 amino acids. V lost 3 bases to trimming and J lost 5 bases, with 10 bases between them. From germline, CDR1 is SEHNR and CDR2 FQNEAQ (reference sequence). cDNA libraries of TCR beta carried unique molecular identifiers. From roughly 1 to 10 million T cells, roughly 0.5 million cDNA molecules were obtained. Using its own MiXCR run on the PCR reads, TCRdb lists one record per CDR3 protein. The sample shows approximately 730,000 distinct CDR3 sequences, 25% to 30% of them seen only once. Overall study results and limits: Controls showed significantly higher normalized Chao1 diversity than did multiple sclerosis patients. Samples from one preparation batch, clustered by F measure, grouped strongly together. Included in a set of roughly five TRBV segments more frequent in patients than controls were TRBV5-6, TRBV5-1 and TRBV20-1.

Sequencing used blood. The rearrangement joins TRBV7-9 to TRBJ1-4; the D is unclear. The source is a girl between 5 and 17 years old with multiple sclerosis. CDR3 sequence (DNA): TGTGCCAGCAGCTTGGGATATTCGAATGAAAAACTGTTTTTT. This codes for CASSLGYSNEKLFF.